This is a list of T cell receptor beta chains from one sample in a study of control samples from healthy donors and cancer patients. Sequenced by immunoSEQ multiplex PCR; TCRdb stores in-frame clones only, minus some. This sample yields roughly 76,000 clones, of which roughly 92% are seen a single time; roughly 6.1% belongs to the top ten. Sequencing was performed on blood. The receptors were gathered from a woman in her 40s in good health. CDR3s include the opening cysteine and the closing phenylalanine or tryptophan. A D gene is named only where the DNA matches it firmly. Only part of the rows carry a size: once, few, many, or a class if the clone is expanded.

cdr3_aa | cdr3_nt | clone_size | j_call | d_call | v_call
CASSWGLAGSYEQYF | TGCGCCAGCAGCTGGGGACTAGCGGGCTCCTACGAGCAGTACTTC | . | TRBJ2-7 | TRBD2 | TRBV5-1
CASSRDGGLYYGYTF | TGTGCCAGCAGCCGCGACGGGGGGTTATACTATGGCTACACCTTC | . | TRBJ1-2 | . | TRBV6-5
CASSPPFEGVLSGANVLTF | TGTGCCAGCAGCCCCCCATTCGAAGGAGTACTCTCTGGGGCCAACGTCCTGACTTTC | . | TRBJ2-6 | . | TRBV5-4
CATSELGLQPQHF | TGTGCCACCAGTGAGCTAGGGTTGCAGCCCCAGCATTTT | . | TRBJ1-5 | . | TRBV24-1
CASSLYIDTEAFF | TGTGCCAGCAGCCTATACATTGACACTGAAGCTTTCTTT | . | TRBJ1-1 | . | TRBV7-3
CASSQDGTPTDTQYF | TGTGCCAGCAGCCAAGACGGCACCCCAACAGATACGCAGTATTTT | . | TRBJ2-3 | . | TRBV4-2
CASSLGGMDRLRQETQYF | TGTGCCAGCAGCTTGGGTGGAATGGACAGGCTACGCCAAGAGACCCAGTACTTC | . | TRBJ2-5 | TRBD1 | TRBV7-9
CASSEPLARNEQFF | TGCGCCAGCAGTGAACCCCTAGCGAGGAATGAGCAGTTCTTC | . | TRBJ2-1 | . | TRBV10-1
CASSIQRGGNSPLHF | TGTGCCAGTAGTATTCAGAGAGGGGGTAATTCACCCCTCCACTTT | . | TRBJ1-6 | . | TRBV19
CASSLAAGAEQFF | TGCGCCAGCAGCTTGGCGGCGGGGGCTGAGCAGTTCTTC | once | TRBJ2-1 | . | TRBV5-1
CASRPGPHNFASGNTIYF | TGTGCCAGTAGGCCGGGACCGCACAACTTCGCCTCTGGAAACACCATATATTTT | . | TRBJ1-3 | . | TRBV19
CASSLTGTPYEQYF | TGTGCCAGCAGCTTAACGGGGACTCCCTACGAGCAGTACTTC | . | TRBJ2-7 | . | TRBV7-2
CASSFGLAGVFDEQYF | TGCGCCAGCAGCTTTGGACTAGCGGGGGTTTTCGACGAGCAGTACTTC | . | TRBJ2-7 | TRBD2 | TRBV5-1
CASSSPPGGVSFTEAFF | TGTGCCAGCAGCTCCCCTCCAGGGGGCGTTTCCTTCACTGAAGCTTTCTTT | . | TRBJ1-1 | TRBD1 | TRBV7-9
CASRSIHETQYF | TGTGCCAGCAGAAGCATACATGAGACCCAGTACTTC | . | TRBJ2-5 | . | TRBV2
CASSIAGTVTEAFF | TGTGCCAGCAGTATAGCCGGGACAGTCACTGAAGCTTTCTTT | . | TRBJ1-1 | TRBD1 | TRBV27
CASSPRADSYEQYF | TGCGCCAGCAGCCCTCGGGCGGACTCCTACGAGCAGTACTTC | . | TRBJ2-7 | . | TRBV4-1
CSVETGARNLYGEQYF | TGCAGCGTTGAAACAGGGGCCCGGAACCTTTATGGGGAGCAGTACTTC | . | TRBJ2-7 | TRBD1 | TRBV29-1
CASSSDRVTTGELFF | TGTGCCAGCAGTAGTGACAGGGTAACCACCGGGGAGCTGTTTTTT | once | TRBJ2-2 | TRBD1 | TRBV2
CASSTQGASNQPQHF | TGTGCCAGCTCAACACAGGGGGCCAGCAATCAGCCCCAGCATTTT | . | TRBJ1-5 | TRBD1 | TRBV18
CSALGGDTQYF | TGCAGCGCCCTAGGCGGAGATACGCAGTATTTT | . | TRBJ2-3 | . | TRBV29-1
CASSDLGGAHNSPLHF | TGTGCCAGCAGCGACCTAGGGGGGGCCCATAATTCACCCCTCCACTTT | . | TRBJ1-6 | . | TRBV5-4
CASSFRQSTDTQYF | TGTGCCAGCAGCTTCCGACAGTCCACAGATACGCAGTATTTT | . | TRBJ2-3 | . | TRBV11-2
CASSLIRGRNTEAFF | TGTGCCAGCAGCTTAATCCGGGGGAGGAACACTGAAGCTTTCTTT | few | TRBJ1-1 | . | TRBV7-9
CASSLAGASGNTIYF | TGTGCTAGCAGCTTAGCGGGCGCCTCTGGAAACACCATATATTTT | . | TRBJ1-3 | . | TRBV7-7
CASRGTWDTGELFF | TGTGCCAGCAGAGGGACGTGGGACACCGGGGAGCTGTTTTTT | once | TRBJ2-2 | . | TRBV6-5